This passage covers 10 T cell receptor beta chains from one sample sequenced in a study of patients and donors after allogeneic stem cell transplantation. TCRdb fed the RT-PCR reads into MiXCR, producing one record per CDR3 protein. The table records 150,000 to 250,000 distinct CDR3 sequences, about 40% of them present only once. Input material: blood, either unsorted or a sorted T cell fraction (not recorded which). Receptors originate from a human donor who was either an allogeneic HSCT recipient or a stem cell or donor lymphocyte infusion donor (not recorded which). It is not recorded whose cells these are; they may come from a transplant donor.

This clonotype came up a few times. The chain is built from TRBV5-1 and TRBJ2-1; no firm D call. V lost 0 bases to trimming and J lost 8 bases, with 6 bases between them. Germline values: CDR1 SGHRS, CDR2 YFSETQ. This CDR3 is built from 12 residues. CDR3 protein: CASSLVHHEQFF. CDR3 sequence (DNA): TGCGCCAGCAGCTTGGTCCACCATGAGCAGTTCTTC.

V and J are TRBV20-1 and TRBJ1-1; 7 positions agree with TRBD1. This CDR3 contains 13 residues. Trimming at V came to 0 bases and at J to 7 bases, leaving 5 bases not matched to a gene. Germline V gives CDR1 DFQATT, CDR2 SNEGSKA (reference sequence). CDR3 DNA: TGCAGTGCTAGAGATTTGAGGACAGGTGAAGCTTTCTTT. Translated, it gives CSARDLRTGEAFF.

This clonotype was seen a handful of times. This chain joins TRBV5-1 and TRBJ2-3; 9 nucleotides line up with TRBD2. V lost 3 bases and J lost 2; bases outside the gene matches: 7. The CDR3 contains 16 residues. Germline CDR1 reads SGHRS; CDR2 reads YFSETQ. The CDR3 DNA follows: TGCGCCAGCAGCTGGGGTAGCGGGAGTTTCACAGATACGCAGTATTTT. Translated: CASSWGSGSFTDTQYF. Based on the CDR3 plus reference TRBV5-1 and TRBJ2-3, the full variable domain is KAGVTQTPRYLIKTRGQQVTLSCSPISGHRSVSWYQQTPGQGLQFLFEYFSETQRNKGNFPGRFSGRQFSNSRSEMNVSTLELGDSALYLCASSWGSGSFTDTQYFGPGTRLTVL.

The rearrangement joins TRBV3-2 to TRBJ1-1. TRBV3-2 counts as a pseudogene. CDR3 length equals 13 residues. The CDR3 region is CASSQIESTEAFF. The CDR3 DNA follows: TGTGCCAGCAGCCAAATTGAAAGCACTGAAGCTTTCTTT.

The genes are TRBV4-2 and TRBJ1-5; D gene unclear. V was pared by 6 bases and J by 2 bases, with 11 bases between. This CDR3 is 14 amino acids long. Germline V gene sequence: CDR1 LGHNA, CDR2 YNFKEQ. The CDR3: CASRLLGGNQPQHF. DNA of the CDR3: TGTGCCAGCAGGCTCTTGGGAGGCAATCAGCCCCAGCATTTT.

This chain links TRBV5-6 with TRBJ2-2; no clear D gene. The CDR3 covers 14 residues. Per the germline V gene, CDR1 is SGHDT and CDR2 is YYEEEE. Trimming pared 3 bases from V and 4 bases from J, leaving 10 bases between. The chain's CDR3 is CASSSVGTTGELFF. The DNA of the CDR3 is TGTGCCAGCAGCTCAGTCGGTACCACCGGGGAGCTGTTTTTT.

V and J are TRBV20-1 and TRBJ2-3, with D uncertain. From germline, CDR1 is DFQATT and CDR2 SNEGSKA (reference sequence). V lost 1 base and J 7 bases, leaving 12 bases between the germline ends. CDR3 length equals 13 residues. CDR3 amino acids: CSARAPVANTQYF. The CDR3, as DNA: TGCAGTGCTAGAGCGCCCGTCGCAAATACGCAGTATTTT.

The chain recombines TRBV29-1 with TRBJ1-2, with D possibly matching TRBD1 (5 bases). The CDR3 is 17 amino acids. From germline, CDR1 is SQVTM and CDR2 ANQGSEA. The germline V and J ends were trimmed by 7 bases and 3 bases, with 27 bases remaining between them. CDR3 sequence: CSADSYKPSLLDYGYTF. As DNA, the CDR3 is TGCAGCGCCGACAGCTACAAACCGTCTCTTCTGGACTATGGCTACACCTTC.

This CDR3 is CSARDEEVDEKLFF. CDR3 nucleotides: TGCAGTGCTAGAGACGAGGAGGTTGATGAAAAACTGTTTTTT. The chain has TRBV20-1 and TRBJ1-4, with D unclear. Germline-derived CDR1 and CDR2 are DFQATT and SNEGSKA (reference sequence). V was trimmed by 0 bases and J by 6 bases, leaving 11 bases between them. The CDR3 runs to 14 residues.

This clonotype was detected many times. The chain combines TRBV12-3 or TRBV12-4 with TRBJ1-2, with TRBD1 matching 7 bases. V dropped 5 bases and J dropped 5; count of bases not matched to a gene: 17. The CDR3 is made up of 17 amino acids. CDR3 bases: TGTGCCAGCAGTATTAGGGACAGACCCGAGACGGTGTATGGCTACACCTTC. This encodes CASSIRDRPETVYGYTF.